This TCR beta chain was recovered during a study of blood T cell repertoires in COVID-19. Study-wide context: From the United States, Italy and Spain came samples of acute and convalescent COVID-19.

Cohort allocation depended upon clinical history that participants reported. All exposed participants met a person with COVID-19 within 2 weeks before entering the study. The length of the CDR3 is 13 residues. With 3 bases removed from V and 6 bases from J, the gap between germline ends came to 9 bases. CDR1 and CDR2 (germline): SGHAT, FQNNGV. In the original workflow: Reference gene primer amplification in the assay estimated nucleated cell counts. Some clones are missing from TCRdb's copy, which holds only in-frame ones; the method was immunoSEQ multiplex PCR. D and trimming come from the DNA, and the V and J calls and clone size come from that table. The sample lists a few hundred thousand clones; approximately 90% were seen once.

The sequence was collected from a middle-aged woman who had been exposed to COVID-19. Sequenced material: PBMCs or T cells enriched from blood (not recorded which). The V and J genes are TRBV11-2 and TRBJ1-5, with TRBD1 as a possible D gene (6 bases). CDR3 in DNA: TGTGCCAGCAGCTTGGGACACGGTCAGCCCCAGCATTTT. Translation: CASSLGHGQPQHF.